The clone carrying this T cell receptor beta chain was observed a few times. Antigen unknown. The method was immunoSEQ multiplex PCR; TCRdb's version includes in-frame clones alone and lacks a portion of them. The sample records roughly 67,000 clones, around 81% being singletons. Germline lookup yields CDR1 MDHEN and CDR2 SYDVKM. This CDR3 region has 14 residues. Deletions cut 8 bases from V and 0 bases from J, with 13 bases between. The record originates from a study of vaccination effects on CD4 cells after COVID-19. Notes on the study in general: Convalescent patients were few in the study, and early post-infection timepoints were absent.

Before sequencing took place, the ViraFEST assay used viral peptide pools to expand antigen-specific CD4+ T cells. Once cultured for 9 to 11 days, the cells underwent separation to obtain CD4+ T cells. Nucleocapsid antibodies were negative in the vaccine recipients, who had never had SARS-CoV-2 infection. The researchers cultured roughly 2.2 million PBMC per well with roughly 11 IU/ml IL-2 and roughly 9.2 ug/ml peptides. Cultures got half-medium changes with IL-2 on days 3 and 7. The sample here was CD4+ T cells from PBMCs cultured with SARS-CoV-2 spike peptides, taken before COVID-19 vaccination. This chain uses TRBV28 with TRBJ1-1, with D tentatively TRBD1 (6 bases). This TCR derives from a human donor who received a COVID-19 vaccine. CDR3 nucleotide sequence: TGTGCCAGCGGAACCACAGGGCTGAACACTGAAGCTTTCTTT. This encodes CASGTTGLNTEAFF.